This paragraph covers one T cell receptor (beta chain) sequence. No antigen is known for it. This sample is drawn from a study of T cells expressing NK-cell markers. Overall study: Researchers got TCR beta repertoires out of sorted CD3+CD56+NKG2C+, CD3+CD56+NKG2C- and CD3+CD56-NKG2C+ T cells. Of eight sequenced donors, seven were HCMV-seropositive and one HCMV-seronegative.

Germline CDR1 reads MNHEY; CDR2 reads SVGEGT. The CDR3 spans 14 residues. TCRdb re-called the 5' RACE reads; every CDR3 protein appears as one record, without DNA. This sample carries 350,000 to 450,000 distinct CDR3 sequences, with 4% to 6.5% going to the ten biggest clones. Overall study findings and caveats: HCMV specificity of expanded NKG2C+ T cell clones remained unclear.

J is TRBJ2-1 and V is TRBV6-2 or TRBV6-3. The clonotype was recovered from a man aged 18-70 years in good health. Sequencing input: blood T cells: a sorted CD56 or NKG2C T cell subset, CD4+ or CD8+ T cells, or bulk PBMC T cells (not recorded which). CDR3 residues: CASSMRWGFYEQFF.